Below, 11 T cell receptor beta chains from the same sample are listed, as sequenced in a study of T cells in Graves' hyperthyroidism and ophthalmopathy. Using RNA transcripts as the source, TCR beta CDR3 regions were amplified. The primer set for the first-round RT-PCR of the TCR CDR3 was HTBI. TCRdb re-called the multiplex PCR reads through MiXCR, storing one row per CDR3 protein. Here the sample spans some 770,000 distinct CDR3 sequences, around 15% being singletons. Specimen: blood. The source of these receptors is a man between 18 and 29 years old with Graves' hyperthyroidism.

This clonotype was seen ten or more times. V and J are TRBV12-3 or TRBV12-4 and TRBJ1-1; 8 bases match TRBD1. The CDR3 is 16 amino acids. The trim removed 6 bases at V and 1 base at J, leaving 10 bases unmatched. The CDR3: CASRWTGPTSNTEAFF. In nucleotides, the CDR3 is TGTGCCAGCAGATGGACAGGGCCAACTTCGAACACTGAAGCTTTCTTT.

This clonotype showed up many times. The CDR3 loop reads CASSRGSSYEQYF. CDR3 in DNA: TGTGCCAGCAGTAGGGGTTCTTCCTACGAGCAGTACTTC. The rearrangement joins TRBV7-9 to TRBJ2-7, with D perhaps matching TRBD1 (5 bases). Germline V gene sequence: CDR1 SEHNR, CDR2 FQNEAQ (reference sequence). The CDR3 runs 13 residues. V was trimmed by 6 bases and J by 1 base, leaving 10 bases between them.

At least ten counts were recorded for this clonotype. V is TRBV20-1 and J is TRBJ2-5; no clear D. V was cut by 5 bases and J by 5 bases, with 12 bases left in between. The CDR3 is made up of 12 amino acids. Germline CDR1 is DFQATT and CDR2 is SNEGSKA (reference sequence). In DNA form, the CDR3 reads TGCAGTGCTGACCGGGCCGCTGAGACCCAGTACTTC. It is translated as CSADRAAETQYF.

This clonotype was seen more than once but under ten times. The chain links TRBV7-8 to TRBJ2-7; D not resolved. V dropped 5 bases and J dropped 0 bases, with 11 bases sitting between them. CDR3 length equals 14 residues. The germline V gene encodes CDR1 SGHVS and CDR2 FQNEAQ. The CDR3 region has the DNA TGTGCCAGCAGCCAGACGACGGGCTCCTACGAGCAGTACTTC. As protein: CASSQTTGSYEQYF.

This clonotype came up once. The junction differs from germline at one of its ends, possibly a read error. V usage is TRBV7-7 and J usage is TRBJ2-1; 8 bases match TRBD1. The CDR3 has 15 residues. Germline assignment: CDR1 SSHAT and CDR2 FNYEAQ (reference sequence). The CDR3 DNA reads TGTGCTAGCAGCTTTCAGGGGGCCTCCTACAATGAGCAGTTCTTC. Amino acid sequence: CASSFQGASYNEQFF.

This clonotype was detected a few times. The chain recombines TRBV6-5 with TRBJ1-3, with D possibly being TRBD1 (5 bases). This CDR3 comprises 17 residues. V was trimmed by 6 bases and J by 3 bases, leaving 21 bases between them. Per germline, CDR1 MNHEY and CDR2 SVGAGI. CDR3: CASSFAREGMDGNTIYF. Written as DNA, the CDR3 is TGTGCCAGCAGCTTCGCTCGAGAGGGGATGGATGGAAACACCATATATTTT.

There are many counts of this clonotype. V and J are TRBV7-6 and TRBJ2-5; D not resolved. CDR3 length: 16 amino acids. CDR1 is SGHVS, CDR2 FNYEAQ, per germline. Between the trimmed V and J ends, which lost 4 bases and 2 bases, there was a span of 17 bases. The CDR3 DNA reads TGTGCCAGCAGCTCCAACAGCATGTTTCGGCAAGAGACCCAGTACTTC. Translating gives CASSSNSMFRQETQYF. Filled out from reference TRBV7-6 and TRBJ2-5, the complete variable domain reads GAGVSQSPRYKVTKRGQDVALRCDPISGHVSLYWYRQALGQGPEFLTYFNYEAQQDKSGLPNDRFSAERPEGSISTLTIQRTEQRDSAMYRCASSSNSMFRQETQYFGPGTRLLVL.

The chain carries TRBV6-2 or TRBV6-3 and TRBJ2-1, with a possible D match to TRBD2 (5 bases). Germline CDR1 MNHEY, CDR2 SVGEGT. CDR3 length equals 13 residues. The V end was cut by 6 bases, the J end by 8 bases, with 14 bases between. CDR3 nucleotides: TGTGCCAGCAGCCCACTAGTTGTCCATGAGCAGTTCTTC. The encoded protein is CASSPLVVHEQFF.

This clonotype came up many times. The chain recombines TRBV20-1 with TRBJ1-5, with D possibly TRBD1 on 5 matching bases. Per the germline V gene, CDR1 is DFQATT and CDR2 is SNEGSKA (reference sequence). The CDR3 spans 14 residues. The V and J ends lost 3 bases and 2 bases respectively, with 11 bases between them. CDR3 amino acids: CSASPQGGNQPQHF. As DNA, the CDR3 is TGCAGTGCTAGTCCTCAGGGAGGCAATCAGCCCCAGCATTTT.

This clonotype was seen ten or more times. CDR3 protein: CASSPRGLYSYNEQFF. CDR3 DNA: TGTGCCAGCAGTCCACGGGGTTTATACTCCTACAATGAGCAGTTCTTC. The chain has TRBV28 and TRBJ2-1; a weak D match, TRBD2 (5 bases). The CDR3 has 16 residues. Germline loops: CDR1 MDHEN, CDR2 SYDVKM. The V and J ends lost 5 bases and 0 bases respectively, with 14 bases between them.

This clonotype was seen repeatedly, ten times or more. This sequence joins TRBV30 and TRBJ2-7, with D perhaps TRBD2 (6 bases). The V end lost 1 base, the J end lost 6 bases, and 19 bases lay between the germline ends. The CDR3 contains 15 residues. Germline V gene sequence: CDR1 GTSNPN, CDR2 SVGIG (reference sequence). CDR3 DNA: TGTGCCTGGAGTGGGCTCCGGGAGACCTACGGCGAGCAGTACTTC. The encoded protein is CAWSGLRETYGEQYF.